This entry describes one TCR beta chain. Germline CDR1 MNHNS, CDR2 SASEGT. The CDR3 is 16 residues long. V lost 3 bases to trimming and J lost 10 bases, with 22 bases between them. The PCR contained 60 Vbeta and 13 Jbeta primers. Method: immunoSEQ multiplex PCR; TCRdb's copy keeps in-frame clones and lacks some. The sample consists of some 120,000 clones, 77% of them appearing once. The sample belongs to a study of cytomegalovirus exposure and HLA in healthy donors. This chain connects TRBV6-1 to TRBJ2-1, with D maybe TRBD2 (6 bases). This sequence was found in a man aged 35-49 years in good health and CMV-seropositive. Sequencing was carried out using PBMCs. CDR3 sequence reads: CASSDAGRGWGREQFF. In nucleotides, the CDR3 is TGTGCCAGCAGTGATGCTGGGCGTGGTTGGGGGAGGGAGCAGTTCTTC.